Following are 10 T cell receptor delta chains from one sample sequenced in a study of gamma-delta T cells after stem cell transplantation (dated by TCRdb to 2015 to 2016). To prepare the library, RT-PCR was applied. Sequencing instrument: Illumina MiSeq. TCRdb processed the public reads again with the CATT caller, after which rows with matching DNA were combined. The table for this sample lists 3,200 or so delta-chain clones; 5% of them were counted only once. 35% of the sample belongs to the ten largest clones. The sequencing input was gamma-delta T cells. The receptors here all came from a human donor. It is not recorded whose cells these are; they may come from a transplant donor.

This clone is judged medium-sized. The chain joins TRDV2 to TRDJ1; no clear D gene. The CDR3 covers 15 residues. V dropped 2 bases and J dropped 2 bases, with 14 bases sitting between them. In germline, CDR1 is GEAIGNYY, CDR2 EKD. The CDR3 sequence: CACDSLGGGTDKLIF. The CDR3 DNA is TGTGCCTGTGACAGTTTAGGTGGTGGAACCGATAAACTCATCTTT.

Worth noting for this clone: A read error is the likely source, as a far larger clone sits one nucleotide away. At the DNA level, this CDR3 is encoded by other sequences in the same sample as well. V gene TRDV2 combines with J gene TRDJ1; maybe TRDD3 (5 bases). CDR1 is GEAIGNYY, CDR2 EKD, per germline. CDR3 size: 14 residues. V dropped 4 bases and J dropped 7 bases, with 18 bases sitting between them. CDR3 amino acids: CACEPLTPGVKLIF. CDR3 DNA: TGTGCCTGTGAACCCTTAACCCCGGGGGTTAAACTCATCTTT.

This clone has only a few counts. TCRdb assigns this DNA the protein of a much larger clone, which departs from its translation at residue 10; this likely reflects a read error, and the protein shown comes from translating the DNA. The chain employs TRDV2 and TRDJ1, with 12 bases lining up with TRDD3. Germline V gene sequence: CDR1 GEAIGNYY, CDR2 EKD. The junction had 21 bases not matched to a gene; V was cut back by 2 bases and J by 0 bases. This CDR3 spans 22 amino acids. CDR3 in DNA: TGTGCCTGTGACATTCTGGGGGATACGCAGGACCGCAAGGACGTTTACACCGATAAACTCATCTTT. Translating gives CACDILGDTQDRKDVYTDKLIF.

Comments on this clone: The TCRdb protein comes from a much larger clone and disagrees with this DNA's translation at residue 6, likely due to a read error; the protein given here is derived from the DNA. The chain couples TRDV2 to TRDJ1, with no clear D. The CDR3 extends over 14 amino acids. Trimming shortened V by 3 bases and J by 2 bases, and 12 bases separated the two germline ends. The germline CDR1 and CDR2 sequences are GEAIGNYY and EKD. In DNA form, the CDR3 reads TGTGCCTGTGACGGGTTGGGAGAGACCGATAAACTCATCTTT. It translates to CACDGLGETDKLIF.

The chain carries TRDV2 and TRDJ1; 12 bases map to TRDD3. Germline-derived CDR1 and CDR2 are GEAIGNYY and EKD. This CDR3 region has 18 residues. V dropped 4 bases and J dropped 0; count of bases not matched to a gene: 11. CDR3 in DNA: TGTGCCTGTGAAAACCTGGGGGATACGGAGGGGCACACCGATAAACTCATCTTT. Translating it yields CACENLGDTEGHTDKLIF.

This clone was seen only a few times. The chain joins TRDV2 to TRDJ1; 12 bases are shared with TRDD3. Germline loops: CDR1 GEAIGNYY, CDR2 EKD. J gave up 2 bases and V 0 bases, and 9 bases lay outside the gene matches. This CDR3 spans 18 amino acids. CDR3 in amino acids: CACDTVLLGDTQTDKLIF. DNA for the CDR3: TGTGCCTGTGACACCGTACTCCTGGGGGATACGCAAACCGATAAACTCATCTTT.

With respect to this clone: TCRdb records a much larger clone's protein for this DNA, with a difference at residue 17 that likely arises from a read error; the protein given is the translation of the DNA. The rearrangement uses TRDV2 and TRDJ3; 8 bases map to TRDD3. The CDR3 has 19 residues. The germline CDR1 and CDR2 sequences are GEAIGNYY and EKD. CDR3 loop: CACDTVGDTSSWDTRQVFF. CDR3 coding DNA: TGTGCCTGTGACACCGTAGGGGATACCAGCTCCTGGGACACCCGACAGGTGTTTTTC.

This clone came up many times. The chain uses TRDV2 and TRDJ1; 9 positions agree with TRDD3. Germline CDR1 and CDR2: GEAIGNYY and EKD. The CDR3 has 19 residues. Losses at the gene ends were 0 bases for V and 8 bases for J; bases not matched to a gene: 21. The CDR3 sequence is CACDTFPTGGKKGNVKLIF. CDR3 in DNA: TGTGCCTGTGACACCTTTCCGACTGGGGGAAAGAAGGGGAATGTAAAACTCATCTTT.

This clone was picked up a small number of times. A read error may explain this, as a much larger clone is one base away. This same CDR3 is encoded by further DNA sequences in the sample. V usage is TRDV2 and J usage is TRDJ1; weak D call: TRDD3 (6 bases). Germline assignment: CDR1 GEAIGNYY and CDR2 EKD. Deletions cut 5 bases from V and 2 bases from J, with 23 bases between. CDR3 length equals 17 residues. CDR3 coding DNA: TGTGCCTGTGCCAACCTCACTGGAGATACGGGGACCGATAAACTCATCTTT. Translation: CACANLTGDTGTDKLIF.

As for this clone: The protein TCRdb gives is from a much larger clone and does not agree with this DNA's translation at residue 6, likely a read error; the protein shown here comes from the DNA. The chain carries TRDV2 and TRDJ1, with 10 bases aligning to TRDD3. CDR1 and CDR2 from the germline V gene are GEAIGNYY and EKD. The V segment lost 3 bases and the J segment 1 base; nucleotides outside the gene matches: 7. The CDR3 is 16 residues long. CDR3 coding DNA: TGTGCCTGTGACCCTTCACTGGGGGATTCCACCGATAAACTCATCTTT. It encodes CACDPSLGDSTDKLIF.